The 20 T cell receptor beta chains listed next were all sequenced from one sample in a study of human T cells and chemical hapten exposure. TCRdb itself ran the RACE reads through MiXCR, one entry per CDR3 protein. Of under 200,000 distinct CDR3 sequences listed, roughly 15% are singletons. Time point denoted: patch test 1, 2 weeks after DPC sensitization. Indicated treatment: therapeutic diphenylcyclopropenone sensitization with weekly scalp DPC. Specimen: whole blood, collected in connection with sensitization to the hapten diphenylcyclopropenone (DPC). These receptors all stem from a young woman with alopecia areata. Some clones in this sample may be carry-over from other donors' samples.

This clonotype was seen ten or more times. This rearrangement joins TRBV29-1 to TRBJ2-1; D might be TRBD2 (6 bases). Trimming shortened V by 3 bases and J by 0 bases, and 12 bases separated the two germline ends. Germline CDR1 reads SQVTM; CDR2 reads ANQGSEA. This CDR3 has 15 amino acids. The CDR3 DNA is TGCAGCGTTGATACTAGGAGGGGCTCCTACAATGAGCAGTTCTTC. Encoded protein: CSVDTRRGSYNEQFF.

The rearrangement links TRBV9 to TRBJ2-2; the D gene is possibly TRBD1 (6 bases). The germline V and J ends were trimmed by 0 bases and 6 bases, with 12 bases remaining between them. CDR1 SGDLS and CDR2 YYNGEE come from the germline V gene. CDR3 length: 15 residues. CDR3 nucleotides: TGTGCCAGCAGCGTAGTTCAGGGGCTAGCCGGGGAGCTGTTTTTT. It translates to CASSVVQGLAGELFF.

This clonotype was observed many times. The chain combines TRBV3-1 with TRBJ2-7; no clear D. The CDR3 spans 13 residues. Germline values: CDR1 LGHDT, CDR2 YNNKEL (reference sequence). V was clipped by 1 base and J by 2 bases, with 6 bases between them. The CDR3 here is CASSQVGAYEQYF. The CDR3 nucleotides are TGTGCCAGCAGCCAAGTTGGCGCCTACGAGCAGTACTTC.

This clonotype was counted at least ten times. The J gene is TRBJ1-1, the V gene TRBV3-1, with 8 nucleotides matching TRBD1. V trimming: 5 bases; J trimming: 5 bases; junction bases outside the gene matches: 1. This CDR3 is built from 12 residues. From germline, CDR1 is LGHDT and CDR2 YNNKEL (reference sequence). Here the CDR3 DNA reads TGTGCCAGCAGCTACAGGGGGACTGAAGCTTTCTTT. It translates to CASSYRGTEAFF.

This chain links TRBV2 with TRBJ2-1; D possibly uses TRBD1 or TRBD2 (5 bases each). CDR3 length: 15 residues. Deletions cut 10 bases from V and 0 bases from J, with 16 bases between. CDR1 and CDR2 (germline): SNHLY, FYNNEI. In DNA, the CDR3 is TGTGCCACCGTAAGCGTGAGGGGCTCCTACAATGAGCAGTTCTTC. The encoded protein is CATVSVRGSYNEQFF.

This clonotype has ten or more counts. The genes are TRBV20-1 and TRBJ1-4, with D perhaps TRBD1 (6 bases). The CDR3 runs to 14 residues. The V end lost 1 base, the J end lost 6 bases, and 12 bases lay between the germline ends. Looked up from germline, CDR1 is DFQATT and CDR2 is SNEGSKA (reference sequence). The CDR3 is CSARVGGWDEKLFF. The CDR3 bases are TGCAGTGCTAGAGTCGGGGGCTGGGATGAAAAACTGTTTTTT.

As to this clonotype: One junction end does not reproduce the germline sequence, and a read error may be involved. This sequence joins TRBV5-6 and TRBJ1-6; no clear D. Germline CDR1 is SGHDT and CDR2 is YYEEEE. The CDR3 totals 16 residues. The CDR3 DNA sequence: TGTGCCAACAGCTTGGGGTCAAGCTCCTATAATTCACCCCTCCACTTT. Its protein is CANSLGSSSYNSPLHF. The whole variable domain, filled in from reference TRBV5-6 and TRBJ1-6, reads DAGVTQSPTHLIKTRGQQVTLRCSPKSGHDTVSWYQQALGQGPQFIFQYYEEEERQRGNFPDRFSGHQFPNYSSELNVNALLLGDSALYLCANSLGSSSYNSPLHFGNGTRLTVT.

The V call is TRBV20-1, the J call TRBJ2-6; 10 nucleotides agree with TRBD1. The V gene's germline CDR1 is DFQATT and CDR2 SNEGSKA (reference sequence). The V and J ends lost 3 bases and 4 bases, in that order; junction bases with no gene match: 3. CDR3 length equals 15 residues. CDR3 DNA sequence: TGCAGTGCTAGGACAGGGGGCGGAGGGGCCAACGTCCTGACTTTC. Protein sequence: CSARTGGGGANVLTF.

This chain links TRBV3-1 with TRBJ1-1; no definite D call. In germline, CDR1 is LGHDT, CDR2 YNNKEL (reference sequence). The CDR3 is 14 residues long. Trimming pared 1 base from V and 4 bases from J, leaving 10 bases between. This CDR3 reads CASSQVGGGTEAFF. DNA of the CDR3: TGTGCCAGCAGCCAAGTCGGAGGAGGCACTGAAGCTTTCTTT.

This clonotype has ten or more counts. The rearrangement links TRBV7-9 to TRBJ1-5, with D unclear. Trimming shortened V by 4 bases and J by 2 bases, and 9 bases separated the two germline ends. The germline gives CDR1 SEHNR, CDR2 FQNEAQ (reference sequence). This CDR3 has 14 amino acids. The CDR3 coding sequence is TGTGCCAGCAGCTCGTCTGAGGGCAATCAGCCCCAGCATTTT. As protein: CASSSSEGNQPQHF.

This clonotype came up a few times. This chain joins TRBV18 and TRBJ1-3; D gene ambiguous. Trimming shortened V by 4 bases and J by 0 bases, and 13 bases separated the two germline ends. Germline loops: CDR1 KGHSH, CDR2 LQKENI. This CDR3 contains 16 residues. CDR3 coding DNA: TGTGCCAGCTCACAGGGCAGGAGTCTCTCTGGAAACACCATATATTTT. Protein: CASSQGRSLSGNTIYF.

The chain employs TRBV12-3 or TRBV12-4 and TRBJ2-7, with D perhaps matching TRBD1 (6 bases). CDR3 length: 14 amino acids. V lost 7 bases, J lost 4 bases, and 17 bases lay in between. CDR3 bases: TGTGCCAGCACAGGACAGAGTATTAGTTACGAGCAGTACTTC. It specifies CASTGQSISYEQYF.

The chain is built from TRBV11-1 and TRBJ2-7; 12 bases are a match to TRBD2. Germline trimming cut 4 bases from V and 4 bases from J; bases unmatched to any gene: 5. Germline CDR1 is SGHAT and CDR2 is FQDESV (reference sequence). The CDR3 covers 15 residues. CDR3 coding DNA: TGTGCCAGCAGCTCCTGGACTAGCGGGAATTACGAGCAGTACTTC. It specifies CASSSWTSGNYEQYF.

V gene TRBV9 combines with J gene TRBJ2-7; the match to TRBD2 covers 10 bases. The CDR3 runs to 14 residues. V trimming: 1 base; J trimming: 6 bases; junction bases outside the gene matches: 4. Germline lookup yields CDR1 SGDLS and CDR2 YYNGEE. The CDR3: CASSVSGGVSEQYF. The CDR3 coding sequence is TGTGCCAGCAGCGTAAGCGGGGGGGTGAGCGAGCAGTACTTC.

This clonotype was counted a few times. In DNA, the CDR3 is TGTGCCAGCTCACCACCCCCGGGGCAGACTCTTGTAAATGAGCAGTTCTTC. Protein: CASSPPPGQTLVNEQFF. The chain has TRBV18 and TRBJ2-1; D may be TRBD1 or TRBD2 (5 bases each). CDR1 KGHSH and CDR2 LQKENI come from the germline V gene. Deletions cut 0 bases from V and 7 bases from J, with 19 bases between. The CDR3 has 17 residues.

This clonotype appeared a few times. V gene TRBV7-9 combines with J gene TRBJ2-1; possible D gene TRBD2, 5 bases. Germline assignment: CDR1 SEHNR and CDR2 FQNEAQ (reference sequence). With 1 base removed from V and 7 bases from J, the gap between germline ends came to 11 bases. The length of the CDR3 is 14 residues. CDR3 nucleotide sequence: TGTGCCAGCAGCTTAGGTGGACTGGTTAATGAGCAGTTCTTC. This sequence encodes CASSLGGLVNEQFF.

The chain recombines TRBV6-2 or TRBV6-3 with TRBJ2-6; D not certain. CDR1 is MNHEY, CDR2 SVGEGT, per germline. Trimming cost V 5 bases and J 2 bases, with 10 bases left between them. The CDR3 runs 15 residues. This CDR3 is CASSLIVPGANVLTF. The CDR3 DNA is TGTGCCAGCAGTCTTATTGTTCCTGGGGCCAACGTCCTGACTTTC.

V gene TRBV11-3 combines with J gene TRBJ1-3; D remains unclear. Germline CDR1 reads SGHNT; CDR2 reads YENEEA. V dropped 4 bases and J dropped 10 bases, with 14 bases sitting between them. CDR3 length: 13 residues. CDR3 in DNA: TGTGCCAGCAGCTCGAGTACGGCGGGTACCATATATTTT. Translation: CASSSSTAGTIYF.

The chain carries TRBV11-1 and TRBJ1-1; no clear D. CDR3 length: 15 residues. Trimming removed 1 base at V and 3 bases at J, with 12 bases between. Germline CDR1 and CDR2: SGHAT and FQDESV (reference sequence). CDR3 residues: CASSLDWVTDTEAFF. The CDR3, as DNA: TGTGCCAGCAGCTTAGACTGGGTCACTGACACTGAAGCTTTCTTT.

This clonotype was found a few times. V and J are TRBV20-1 and TRBJ2-1; D perhaps matches TRBD2 (5 bases). Germline V gives CDR1 DFQATT, CDR2 SNEGSKA (reference sequence). The length of the CDR3 is 15 residues. Trimming left V 3 bases short and J 0 bases short, with 12 bases between. The CDR3 is CSASPGLISYNEQFF. The CDR3 DNA reads TGCAGTGCTAGCCCCGGACTCATCTCCTACAATGAGCAGTTCTTC.